These T cell receptor beta chains were read from a single sample in a study of blood T cell repertoires in COVID-19. Profiled with immunoSEQ multiplex PCR; TCRdb holds only in-frame clones, not every one. The sample includes 150,000 to 250,000 clones, roughly three quarters of them seen just once. The sample was peripheral blood. These receptors were collected from a woman aged 40 to 50 with COVID-19, enrolled during active disease. Each CDR3 is given with its conserved first and last residue. Rows may omit the clone size; those that give it use once, few, many or a size class.

v_call	clone_size	j_call	cdr3_aa
TRBV21-1	once	TRBJ2-7	CASSKGMPRREYF
TRBV6-6	once	TRBJ1-5	CASSPVYAGTGNQPQHF
TRBV29-1	.	TRBJ2-7	CSAEDKSSYEQYF
TRBV28	once	TRBJ2-3	CASHPSGSTDTQYF
TRBV11-2	.	TRBJ2-3	CASRSSRAGGPDTQYF
TRBV7-9	.	TRBJ1-5	CASSPGTGGSQPQHF
TRBV7-9	.	TRBJ1-2	CASSSVSANYGYTF
TRBV4-2	.	TRBJ2-7	CASSQDRTAQGLAGGLLSEQYF
TRBV9	few	TRBJ2-7	CASSVSGNSYEQYF
TRBV11-1	.	TRBJ2-3	CASSPPSGESTDTQYF
TRBV12-3/TRBV12-4	.	TRBJ1-2	CASRHTAAGYTF
TRBV6-2/TRBV6-3	.	TRBJ1-1	CASSYRQGAGNTEAFF
TRBV10-2	once	TRBJ1-2	CAGGIRKDRNYGYTF
TRBV7-9	.	TRBJ2-2	CASSSDRAFTGELFF
TRBV29-1	.	TRBJ1-2	CSVGQLDGYTF
TRBV7-3	.	TRBJ2-6	CASSSPLVWSNSGANVLTF
TRBV2	.	TRBJ2-2	CASRGGGTTFTGELFF
TRBV4-1	once	TRBJ1-4	CASSQEAGQGGEKLFF
TRBV6-1	.	TRBJ2-4	CASSEEMRGAITDIQYF
TRBV11-2	.	TRBJ2-7	CASRRGTSGRVYEQYF
TRBV6-4	.	TRBJ2-2	CASSPDRARGGELFF
TRBV12-5	.	TRBJ1-1	CASGLLRTGLMNTEAFF
TRBV6-1	.	TRBJ2-6	CASSEQAAGANVLTF
TRBV28	.	TRBJ2-3	CASSGWARGSADTQYF
TRBV2	.	TRBJ1-4	CASSLDRRDEKLFF
TRBV5-4	.	TRBJ2-3	CASSLLLGVATDTQYF
TRBV27	.	TRBJ2-1	CASSFRGGARNEQFF
TRBV5-1	once	TRBJ2-3	CASSLTSGRTDTQYF
TRBV18	.	TRBJ2-7	CASSLTGTREWEQYF
TRBV5-8	once	TRBJ2-1	CASSLLNNEQFF
TRBV7-7	few	TRBJ2-1	CASSLFAGGTNEQFF
TRBV7-9	.	TRBJ2-7	CASSSAGNEQYF
TRBV18	.	TRBJ1-3	CASSPVPGQASGNTIYF
TRBV27	once	TRBJ1-6	CASRQGVYNSPLHF
TRBV29-1	.	TRBJ1-2	CSVDKINREGTYGYTF
TRBV6-5	.	TRBJ1-2	CASSYGQYYGYTF
TRBV4-1	.	TRBJ2-7	CASSRLTTGFSYEQYF
TRBV10-3	.	TRBJ1-2	CAILSGNGYTF
TRBV4-2	.	TRBJ2-5	CASSQVGSGRRVEETQYF
TRBV5-1	.	TRBJ2-5	CASSPGGWETQYF
TRBV7-2	.	TRBJ1-6	CASSTTTFNSPLHF
TRBV7-2	.	TRBJ2-1	CASSYRGSSSYNEQFF
TRBV7-2	few	TRBJ2-4	CASTVRAGGSKNIQYF
TRBV7-6	.	TRBJ2-7	CASSLEVTGTAYEQYF
TRBV6-6	.	TRBJ2-2	CASSYDRSGELFF